This entry lists 24 T cell receptor beta chains sequenced from one sample in a study of shared clonotypes between healthy human individuals. Some clones are missing from TCRdb's copy, which holds only in-frame ones; the method was immunoSEQ multiplex PCR. The table shows 2,500,000 or so clones, with roughly 93% occurring only once. Sequencing was done on a sample of naive CD4+ T cells from PBMCs. The subset here: CD45RA+ positively selected. These receptor sequences come from a man in his late teens or twenties in good health. Some clones in this sample may be carry-over from other donors' samples.

V and J are TRBV5-8 and TRBJ1-2; unclear D gene. The CDR3 contains 14 residues. Trimming left V 0 bases short and J 4 bases short, with 10 bases between. Per germline, CDR1 SGHTS and CDR2 YDEGEE. The DNA for the CDR3 is TGTGCCAGCAGCTTGGGAGTTGGGAGCTATGGCTACACCTTC. It codes for CASSLGVGSYGYTF.

The CDR3 is CSATSGRVQYF. CDR3 nucleotide sequence: TGCAGTGCTACTAGCGGAAGGGTGCAGTACTTC. The rearrangement uses TRBV20-1 and TRBJ2-7; 7 bases are shared with TRBD2. This CDR3 region has 11 residues. Trimming at V came to 4 bases and at J to 9 bases, leaving 6 bases not matched to a gene. Germline V CDR1 and CDR2: DFQATT, SNEGSKA (reference sequence).

Only one count was recorded for this clone. This chain connects TRBV7-2 to TRBJ2-5, with 7 bases matching TRBD2. The length of the CDR3 is 10 residues. Germline values: CDR1 SGHTA, CDR2 FQGNSA. The V gene end was trimmed by 5 bases and the J gene end by 10 bases; junction bases not matched to a gene: 1. The CDR3 is CASSRGVQYF. CDR3 nucleotide sequence: TGTGCCAGCAGCCGGGGGGTCCAGTACTTC.

This chain links TRBV11-2 with TRBJ2-1; D is perhaps TRBD2 (6 bases). The germline gives CDR1 SGHAT, CDR2 FQNNGV. The CDR3 is 13 amino acids. With 7 bases removed from V and 6 bases from J, the gap between germline ends came to 13 bases. Written as DNA, the CDR3 is TGTGCCAGCAAGTCGGAGGGCCCCAATGAGCAGTTCTTC. It translates to CASKSEGPNEQFF.

This chain links TRBV18 with TRBJ2-7; 7 positions match TRBD1. CDR3 length: 15 residues. Trimming cost V 6 bases and J 3 bases; bases outside gene matches: 11. Germline CDR1 is KGHSH and CDR2 is LQKENI. For the CDR3, the DNA is TGTGCCAGCTCTACGGCCAAGGGGGCGGGCTACGAGCAGTACTTC. Its translation: CASSTAKGAGYEQYF.

The V gene is TRBV28, the J gene TRBJ1-5, with D possibly matching TRBD1 (5 bases). The CDR3 is 14 residues long. Per germline, CDR1 MDHEN and CDR2 SYDVKM. V was shortened by 3 bases and J by 7 bases, with 13 bases between the two germline ends. This CDR3 is CASSFGGTGQPQHF. Written as DNA, the CDR3 is TGTGCCAGCAGTTTTGGGGGTACAGGACAGCCCCAGCATTTT. The full variable domain, rest sourced from reference TRBV28 and TRBJ1-5, is DVKVTQSSRYLVKRTGEKVFLECVQDMDHENMFWYRQDPGLGLRLIYFSYDVKMKEKGDIPEGYSVSREKKERFSLILESASTNQTSMYLCASSFGGTGQPQHFGDGTRLSIL.

The gene calls are TRBV15 and TRBJ2-2; TRBD1 or TRBD2 may be the D gene (6 bases each). The germline V gene has CDR1 LNHNV and CDR2 YYDKDF (reference sequence). Trimming took 1 base from V and 6 from J, leaving 15 bases between them. This CDR3 region has 16 residues. The CDR3 loop is CATSRAGGLASGELFF. In DNA form, the CDR3 reads TGTGCCACCAGCAGAGCTGGGGGGCTAGCCTCCGGGGAGCTGTTTTTT.

V and J are TRBV28 and TRBJ1-2; TRBD1 matches 9 bases. J lost 3 bases, V lost 3 bases, and 5 bases had no gene match. Germline CDR1 MDHEN, CDR2 SYDVKM. The CDR3 contains 15 residues. The CDR3 sequence is CASSFGQGNYYGYTF. Written as DNA, the CDR3 is TGTGCCAGCAGTTTCGGACAGGGGAATTACTATGGCTACACCTTC.

This chain uses TRBV7-7 with TRBJ2-7; the match to TRBD2 covers 10 bases. The germline CDR1 and CDR2 sequences are SSHAT and FNYEAQ (reference sequence). V was clipped by 3 bases and J by 5 bases; unmatched bases: 7. The CDR3 contains 15 residues. The CDR3 sequence: CASSFGLAGVDEQYF. DNA for the CDR3: TGTGCCAGCAGCTTCGGGCTAGCGGGAGTAGACGAGCAGTACTTC.

The chain combines TRBV4-3 with TRBJ1-2; 8 bases are shared with TRBD1. With V trimmed by 0 bases and J by 6 bases, 9 bases remained unmatched. Germline V gene data show CDR1 as LGHNA and CDR2 as YSLEER. The length of the CDR3 is 16 residues. The chain's CDR3 is CASSQDGGRGRHGYTF. The CDR3 DNA is TGCGCCAGCAGCCAAGACGGGGGCAGGGGGCGACATGGCTACACCTTC.

This clone was detected only a few times. This chain joins TRBV6-1 and TRBJ1-4; D gene ambiguous. V lost 3 bases, J lost 8 bases, and 4 bases lay in between. CDR1 MNHNS and CDR2 SASEGT come from the germline V gene. This CDR3 is built from 11 residues. The CDR3 sequence is CASSELEKLFF. The CDR3 nucleotides read TGTGCCAGCAGTGAGCTCGAAAAACTGTTTTTT.

The genes are TRBV5-1 and TRBJ1-3; the match to TRBD1 covers 7 bases. The trim removed 0 bases at V and 1 base at J, leaving 4 bases unmatched. The CDR3 length is 16 residues. Looked up from germline, CDR1 is SGHRS and CDR2 is YFSETQ. The CDR3 DNA reads as TGCGCCAGCAGCTTGGCCGGGACAGAGTCTGGAAACACCATATATTTT. Translated: CASSLAGTESGNTIYF.

The chain combines TRBV28 with TRBJ1-2, with D uncertain. Germline V gene data show CDR1 as MDHEN and CDR2 as SYDVKM. There are 14 residues in the CDR3. V shed 4 bases and J shed 6 bases, with 15 bases lying between them. CDR3 sequence reads: CASSSLVGGNGYTF. The CDR3 DNA sequence: TGTGCCAGCAGTTCACTCGTTGGAGGGAATGGCTACACCTTC.

DNA of the CDR3: TGTGCCAGTCATCAGGGCCTCTGGGTCAATGAGCAGTTCTTC. This sequence encodes CASHQGLWVNEQFF. The chain employs TRBV19 and TRBJ2-1; TRBD1 might be the D (5 bases). V was trimmed by 8 bases and J by 6 bases, leaving 17 bases between them. The CDR3 length is 14 residues. Germline V CDR1 and CDR2: LNHDA, SQIVND (reference sequence).

V usage is TRBV30 and J usage is TRBJ1-2; perhaps TRBD1 as D (5 bases). From germline, CDR1 is GTSNPN and CDR2 SVGIG (reference sequence). This CDR3 region has 13 residues. Trimming removed 3 bases at V and 8 bases at J, with 16 bases between. The CDR3 loop is CAWSSHRGEGYTF. The CDR3 nucleotides are TGTGCCTGGAGCTCGCATAGGGGAGAAGGCTACACCTTC.

The rearrangement uses TRBV7-9 and TRBJ2-7, with D perhaps matching TRBD1 (6 bases). CDR3 size: 14 residues. Germline-derived CDR1 and CDR2 are SEHNR and FQNEAQ (reference sequence). Trimming took 5 bases from V and 1 from J, leaving 12 bases between them. CDR3 protein: CASSTGFISYEQYF. In DNA form, the CDR3 reads TGTGCCAGCAGCACAGGGTTTATATCCTACGAGCAGTACTTC. Filled out from reference TRBV7-9 and TRBJ2-7, the complete variable domain reads DTGVSQNPRHKITKRGQNVTFRCDPISEHNRLYWYRQTLGQGPEFLTYFQNEAQLEKSRLLSDRFSAERPKGSFSTLEIQRTEQGDSAMYLCASSTGFISYEQYFGPGTRLTVT.

This clone was counted a few times. The CDR3 loop is CASSVLAGVADTQYF. The CDR3 region has the DNA TGTGCCAGCAGCGTACTAGCGGGAGTCGCAGATACGCAGTATTTT. The chain uses TRBV2 and TRBJ2-3, with 11 nucleotides matching TRBD2. CDR3 length equals 15 residues. Germline CDR1 SNHLY, CDR2 FYNNEI. Trimming took 6 bases from V and 4 from J; bases not matched to a gene: 6. Combining the CDR3 with reference TRBV2 and TRBJ2-3 gives the whole variable domain EPEVTQTPSHQVTQMGQEVILRCVPISNHLYFYWYRQILGQKVEFLVSFYNNEISEKSEIFDDQFSVERPDGSNFTLKIRSTKLEDSAMYFCASSVLAGVADTQYFGPGTRLTVL.

The chain combines TRBV6-5 with TRBJ2-5, with a weak D call TRBD1 (5 bases). Germline V gene sequence: CDR1 MNHEY, CDR2 SVGAGI. The CDR3 consists of 15 residues. Trimming removed 0 bases from V and 2 bases from J, with 10 bases in between. The CDR3 sequence: CASSYSRRAQETQYF. The CDR3, as DNA: TGTGCCAGCAGTTACTCGCGCAGGGCACAAGAGACCCAGTACTTC.

The rearrangement links TRBV2 to TRBJ1-4; 7 bases agree with TRBD1. There are 16 residues in the CDR3. CDR1 is SNHLY, CDR2 FYNNEI, per germline. Trimming cost V 8 bases and J 0 bases; bases outside gene matches: 9. CDR3 sequence: CASDSTGSATNEKLFF. CDR3 nucleotide sequence: TGTGCCAGCGACTCGACAGGGAGTGCAACTAATGAAAAACTGTTTTTT.

This chain joins TRBV25-1 and TRBJ2-4; the D gene is possibly TRBD1 (6 bases). V was cut by 5 bases and J by 7 bases, with 9 bases left in between. The CDR3 covers 12 residues. Germline CDR1 and CDR2: MGHDK and SYGVNS. CDR3 in amino acids: CASSRQGNIQYF. Written as DNA, the CDR3 is TGTGCCAGCAGTAGGCAGGGGAACATTCAGTACTTC.

The chain recombines TRBV28 with TRBJ1-5, with D possibly being TRBD1 (5 bases). Germline CDR1 MDHEN, CDR2 SYDVKM. V lost 6 bases and J 4 bases, leaving 16 bases between the germline ends. The CDR3 loop spans 15 amino acids. The CDR3: CASSPGAGWNQPQHF. The CDR3 DNA reads TGTGCCAGCAGCCCCGGTGCAGGGTGGAATCAGCCCCAGCATTTT.

This clone is a singleton in its sample. The gene calls are TRBV28 and TRBJ1-4; D is undetermined. This CDR3 spans 15 amino acids. Germline lookup yields CDR1 MDHEN and CDR2 SYDVKM. V was shortened by 3 bases and J by 2 bases, with 10 bases between the two germline ends. CDR3 loop: CASSLSRRTNEKLFF. In DNA form, the CDR3 reads TGTGCCAGCAGTTTGAGTAGACGCACTAATGAAAAACTGTTTTTT.

J is TRBJ2-1 and V is TRBV5-1; 7 nucleotides agree with TRBD2. The CDR3 totals 13 residues. From germline, CDR1 is SGHRS and CDR2 YFSETQ. The trim removed 7 bases at V and 4 bases at J, leaving 5 bases unmatched. CDR3 nucleotides: TGCGCCAGCGCGACTAGCCCTTACAATGAGCAGTTCTTC. The encoded protein is CASATSPYNEQFF.

This sequence joins TRBV28 and TRBJ1-5; 7 bases match TRBD1. This CDR3 has 16 amino acids. Germline values: CDR1 MDHEN, CDR2 SYDVKM. With V trimmed by 7 bases and J by 5 bases, 14 bases remained unmatched. Here the CDR3 reads CASTFLLAGGYQPQHF. As DNA, the CDR3 is TGTGCCAGCACCTTCTTATTGGCAGGGGGGTATCAGCCCCAGCATTTT.